These 24 T cell receptor beta chains were all obtained from the same sample, sequenced in a study of T cell responses to AZD1222 COVID-19 vaccine. Clones were read by immunoSEQ multiplex PCR, and TCRdb kept only the in-frame ones, dropping some. The sample records about 99,000 clones, 80% to 90% being singletons. The sequencing here drew on peripheral blood, taken on day 0 of AZD1222 vaccination. These receptors originate from an adult in good health.

This chain uses TRBV2 with TRBJ1-5, with 9 bases matching TRBD1. Germline CDR1 reads SNHLY; CDR2 reads FYNNEI. Trimming took 5 bases from V and 7 from J; bases not matched to a gene: 9. The CDR3 length is 15 residues. Here the CDR3 reads CASSRKGQGLQPQHF. In DNA, the CDR3 is TGTGCCAGCAGTCGGAAGGGACAGGGCTTGCAGCCCCAGCATTTT.

The V gene is TRBV11-2, the J gene TRBJ2-3, with D possibly matching TRBD1 (6 bases). Trimming pared 5 bases from V and 6 bases from J, leaving 21 bases between. Germline-derived CDR1 and CDR2 are SGHAT and FQNNGV. The length of the CDR3 is 16 residues. The CDR3 region is CASSTRGTNQGDTQYF. The CDR3 bases are TGTGCCAGCAGCACCCGAGGGACAAACCAAGGGGATACGCAGTATTTT.

V gene TRBV3-1 (or the pseudogene TRBV3-2) combines with J gene TRBJ2-7; perhaps TRBD1 as D (6 bases). The CDR3 spans 15 residues. V was pared by 0 bases and J by 2 bases, with 11 bases between. CDR1 and CDR2 from the germline V gene are LGHDT and YNNKEL (reference sequence). The CDR3 is CASSQDIGQTYEQYF. The CDR3 coding sequence is TGTGCCAGCAGCCAAGATATCGGACAGACCTACGAGCAGTACTTC.

This chain joins TRBV7-9 and TRBJ1-1, with unresolved D. Germline assignment: CDR1 SEHNR and CDR2 FQNEAQ (reference sequence). V lost 1 base to trimming and J lost 0 bases, with 12 bases between them. This CDR3 contains 16 residues. The CDR3 bases are TGTGCCAGCAGCTTAGTTTTGGTACAGATGAACACTGAAGCTTTCTTT. Its protein product is CASSLVLVQMNTEAFF.

The genes are TRBV30 and TRBJ1-6; D is unclear. Trimming took 0 bases from V and 0 from J, leaving 9 bases between them. This CDR3 has 16 residues. Looked up from germline, CDR1 is GTSNPN and CDR2 is SVGIG (reference sequence). CDR3 protein: CAWSVGGSSYNSPLHF. The CDR3 DNA reads as TGTGCCTGGAGTGTAGGAGGGAGCTCCTATAATTCACCCCTCCACTTT.

The genes are TRBV21-1 and TRBJ2-2; TRBD1, the table's D call, lacks a check against the DNA. TRBV21-1 has pseudogene status. CDR3 length: 18 residues. In DNA, the CDR3 is TGTGCCAGCACCCTTTTACCGGTAACAGGGGCGGACACCGGGGAGCTGTTTTTT. Residues: CASTLLPVTGADTGELFF.

This clone was seen only once. V is TRBV5-1 and J is TRBJ2-3, with D possibly being TRBD1 or TRBD2 (5 bases each). Trimming removed 0 bases at V and 6 bases at J, with 8 bases between. CDR1 and CDR2 from the germline V gene are SGHRS and YFSETQ. This CDR3 is 13 amino acids long. The CDR3 here is CASSLGGADTQYF. The DNA for the CDR3 is TGCGCCAGCAGCTTGGGAGGGGCCGATACGCAGTATTTT.

This chain connects TRBV28 to TRBJ1-3; possible D gene TRBD1, 5 bases. Germline CDR1 MDHEN, CDR2 SYDVKM. The CDR3 has 12 residues. The ends were cut back, 8 bases at V and 7 bases at J, with 12 bases in the middle. This CDR3 reads CASGLQVNTIYF. Written as DNA, the CDR3 is TGTGCCAGCGGATTACAGGTGAACACCATATATTTT.

The gene calls are TRBV7-2 and TRBJ1-6, with D uncertain. The V and J ends lost 6 bases and 9 bases respectively, with 15 bases between them. The germline gives CDR1 SGHTA, CDR2 FQGNSA. This CDR3 region has 14 residues. CDR3 region: CASRRATTGSPLHF. CDR3 bases: TGTGCCAGCAGGAGGGCCACCACCGGTTCACCCCTCCACTTT.

The J gene is TRBJ2-4, the V gene TRBV30; D is tentatively TRBD1 or TRBD2 (5 bases each). Germline CDR1 and CDR2: GTSNPN and SVGIG (reference sequence). This CDR3 is 14 amino acids long. Trimming pared 3 bases from V and 1 base from J, leaving 10 bases between. CDR3 nucleotide sequence: TGTGCCTGGAGCGAGGGGTTGGCCAAAAACATTCAGTACTTC. It yields the protein CAWSEGLAKNIQYF.

The chain links TRBV28 to TRBJ1-2, with no clear D. The V end lost 8 bases, the J end lost 7 bases, and 23 bases lay between the germline ends. Germline V lookup: CDR1 MDHEN, CDR2 SYDVKM. This CDR3 has 15 amino acids. This CDR3 reads CASRYWDINSGGYTF. For the CDR3, the DNA is TGTGCCAGCCGCTACTGGGATATCAACTCGGGTGGCTACACCTTC.

V is TRBV19 and J is TRBJ1-6; the match to TRBD1 covers 9 bases. The CDR3 sequence is 15 residues long. Trimming took 3 bases from V and 10 from J; bases not matched to a gene: 7. Germline lookup yields CDR1 LNHDA and CDR2 SQIVND (reference sequence). CDR3 sequence: CASSIPGQGYSPLHF. The CDR3 DNA sequence: TGTGCCAGTAGTATTCCGGGACAGGGTTACTCACCCCTCCACTTT.

This chain joins TRBV11-2 and TRBJ1-2, with a possible D match to TRBD1 (5 bases). The CDR3 totals 16 residues. V shed 6 bases and J shed 4 bases, with 21 bases lying between them. CDR1 and CDR2 from the germline V gene are SGHAT and FQNNGV. The CDR3, as DNA: TGTGCCAGCAGGGCTCTTGGGGCCAGGACTTCCTATGGCTACACCTTC. Translation gives CASRALGARTSYGYTF. Variable domain in full (rest from reference TRBV11-2 and TRBJ1-2): EAGVAQSPRYKIIEKRQSVAFWCNPISGHATLYWYQQILGQGPKLLIQFQNNGVVDDSQLPKDRFSAERLKGVDSTLKIQPAKLEDSAVYLCASRALGARTSYGYTFGSGTRLTVV.

The V and J genes are TRBV6-5 and TRBJ1-6; the match to TRBD1 covers 8 bases. V gave up 6 bases and J gave up 7 bases; unmatched junction bases: 11. Germline values: CDR1 MNHEY, CDR2 SVGAGI. The CDR3 is 16 residues long. The DNA of the CDR3 is TGTGCCAGCAGCTACGGGACAGGCCACTTCAATTCACCCCTCCACTTT. The encoded protein is CASSYGTGHFNSPLHF.

The rearrangement uses TRBV11-3 and TRBJ1-3; maybe TRBD1 (5 bases). The CDR3 is 14 residues long. CDR1 is SGHNT, CDR2 YENEEA, per germline. Trimming took off 11 bases at V and 0 bases at J, with 14 bases between the two ends. The CDR3 DNA is TGTGCCTGGGGACGGACAACCTCTGGAAACACCATATATTTT. It specifies CAWGRTTSGNTIYF.

The chain carries TRBV19 and TRBJ2-7; tentatively, D is TRBD2 (5 bases). Trimming pared 4 bases from V and 5 bases from J, leaving 12 bases between. CDR3 length: 13 residues. CDR1 LNHDA and CDR2 SQIVND come from the germline V gene (reference sequence). The CDR3 nucleotides are TGTGCCAGTAGTACCTTCCCCGGGGACGAGCAGTACTTC. The encoded protein is CASSTFPGDEQYF. The entire variable domain, with the rest obtained from reference TRBV19 and TRBJ2-7, is as follows: DGGITQSPKYLFRKEGQNVTLSCEQNLNHDAMYWYRQDPGQGLRLIYYSQIVNDFQKGDIAEGYSVSREKKESFPLTVTSAQKNPTAFYLCASSTFPGDEQYFGPGTRLTVT.

The rearrangement links TRBV5-1 to TRBJ2-7; 10 bases agree with TRBD2. The CDR3 contains 15 residues. CDR1 and CDR2 from the germline V gene are SGHRS and YFSETQ. Germline trimming cut 1 base from V and 6 bases from J; bases unmatched to any gene: 7. CDR3 bases: TGCGCCAGCAGCTTGTTAGCGGGGGGTATTTCCGAGCAGTACTTC. Its protein product is CASSLLAGGISEQYF.

The chain couples TRBV27 to TRBJ1-1; D is unresolved. V was pared by 4 bases and J by 4 bases, with 13 bases between. The CDR3 runs to 14 residues. Germline V gives CDR1 MNHEY, CDR2 SMNVEV (reference sequence). The DNA of the CDR3 is TGTGCCAGCAGTTCCCCTACGACCCCCACTGAAGCTTTCTTT. Encoded protein: CASSSPTTPTEAFF.

The sample holds one count of this clone. This sequence joins TRBV7-8 and TRBJ1-5; 9 nucleotides align to TRBD1. V was clipped by 5 bases and J by 2 bases; unmatched bases: 4. From germline, CDR1 is SGHVS and CDR2 FQNEAQ. The CDR3 is made up of 15 amino acids. In DNA, the CDR3 is TGTGCCAGCAGCGCCTGGGACAGGGGCAATCAGCCCCAGCATTTT. Protein: CASSAWDRGNQPQHF.

The chain couples TRBV7-6 to TRBJ2-3; 10 bases are shared with TRBD1. The CDR3 is 15 amino acids. The junction had 2 bases not matched to a gene; V was cut back by 3 bases and J by 2 bases. Germline V gene sequence: CDR1 SGHVS, CDR2 FNYEAQ. CDR3 DNA sequence: TGTGCCAGCAGCTTGGGGACAGGGGTCACAGATACGCAGTATTTT. This translates into CASSLGTGVTDTQYF.

The chain is built from TRBV28 and TRBJ2-5; D unresolved. The germline gives CDR1 MDHEN, CDR2 SYDVKM. V lost 2 bases to trimming and J lost 3 bases, with 7 bases between them. The CDR3 spans 13 residues. CDR3 coding DNA: TGTGCCAGCAGTTTAGGACGAAAAGAGACCCAGTACTTC. As protein: CASSLGRKETQYF.

The rearrangement joins TRBV19 to TRBJ1-5; D is perhaps TRBD1 (5 bases). V lost 3 bases, J lost 2 bases, and 11 bases lay in between. Germline-derived CDR1 and CDR2 are LNHDA and SQIVND (reference sequence). CDR3 length: 15 amino acids. CDR3 loop: CASSMAGSGNQPQHF. CDR3 sequence (DNA): TGTGCCAGTAGTATGGCAGGGTCGGGCAATCAGCCCCAGCATTTT.

This clone occurred a few times. V usage is TRBV18 and J usage is TRBJ2-7, with a weak D call TRBD2 (5 bases). CDR3 length: 16 residues. Germline V gene sequence: CDR1 KGHSH, CDR2 LQKENI. Trimming stripped 3 bases from V and 2 bases from J, with 17 bases between. The chain's CDR3 is CASSPTRGATTYEQYF. CDR3 in DNA: TGTGCCAGCTCACCGACCCGGGGTGCAACAACCTACGAGCAGTACTTC.

This sequence joins TRBV11-3 and TRBJ2-1; 11 bases fit TRBD2. The length of the CDR3 is 16 residues. Trimming at V came to 3 bases and at J to 3 bases, leaving 4 bases not matched to a gene. CDR1 SGHNT and CDR2 YENEEA come from the germline V gene. The CDR3 DNA follows: TGTGCCAGCAGCTTTACTAGCGGGAGTGGCTACAATGAGCAGTTCTTC. Amino acid sequence: CASSFTSGSGYNEQFF. The full variable domain, its missing parts supplied by reference TRBV11-3 and TRBJ2-1, is EAGVVQSPRYKIIEKKQPVAFWCNPISGHNTLYWYLQNLGQGPELLIRYENEEAVDDSQLPKDRFSAERLKGVDSTLKIQPAELGDSAVYLCASSFTSGSGYNEQFFGPGTRLTVL.